The 20 T cell receptor beta chains below were found in one sample sequenced in a study of tumor-infiltrating lymphocytes in primary liver carcinoma. Germline DNA was also extracted, and blood RNA derived from unsorted whole blood. A constant-region primer served to make TCR beta cDNA from about 530 ng total RNA. Slightly modified ARM-PCR served as the procedure for the TCR beta libraries. These libraries came from three rounds of nested multiplex PCR. The first two PCR rounds used TRBV1-TRBV30 forward primers with a C-beta reverse primer, 10 to 11 cycles each. TCRdb reprocessed the multiplex PCR reads via MiXCR and lists one record per CDR3 protein. Of a few hundred thousand distinct CDR3 sequences in the sample, more than 55% are singletons; the top ten hold 15% to 20%. The material sequenced was peripheral blood. The receptors were gathered from a woman aged 30 to 39 with primary liver carcinoma and hepatitis B virus infection.

This clonotype was detected only a few times. The V call is TRBV6-2 or TRBV6-3, the J call TRBJ1-1; no clear D. Trimming took off 0 bases at V and 5 bases at J, with 10 bases between the two ends. CDR1 MNHEY and CDR2 SVGEGT come from the germline V gene. The CDR3 contains 14 residues. CDR3 amino acids: CASSYSAVGTEAFF. Written as DNA, the CDR3 is TGTGCCAGCAGTTACTCGGCCGTCGGGACTGAAGCTTTCTTT.

This clonotype showed up just once. One base away lies a much larger clone, so this may be a sequencing read error. In this CDR3 the conserved last residue, phenylalanine or tryptophan, is missing, so a read error is likely. The genes are TRBV6-5 and TRBJ2-2; no clear D. The V gene's germline CDR1 is MNHEY and CDR2 SVGAGI. The CDR3 sequence is 16 residues long. V lost 2 bases and J lost 0, with 10 bases in between. CDR3 region: CASSYLSFANTGELFL. DNA for the CDR3: TGTGCCAGCAGTTACCTGTCGTTCGCGAACACCGGGGAGCTGTTTTTA.

CDR3 in DNA: TGTGCCAGCAGCTTAGTCCGGGACGGGGGATCCAATGAGCAGTTCTTC. It encodes CASSLVRDGGSNEQFF. The chain couples TRBV7-9 to TRBJ2-1, with D maybe TRBD2 (6 bases). The germline V gene has CDR1 SEHNR and CDR2 FQNEAQ (reference sequence). V was shortened by 1 base and J by 6 bases, with 16 bases between the two germline ends. The CDR3 contains 16 residues.

This chain links TRBV6-6 with TRBJ2-1; D might be TRBD2 (5 bases). Germline lookup yields CDR1 MNHNY and CDR2 SVGAGI (reference sequence). The CDR3 is made up of 13 amino acids. V lost 8 bases and J 9 bases, leaving 17 bases between the germline ends. The CDR3 nucleotides read TGTGCCAGCCGCGACGGGATCCGGAGTGAGCAGTTCTTC. The encoded protein is CASRDGIRSEQFF.

The genes are TRBV16 and TRBJ2-5; 7 bases map to TRBD1. Per the germline V gene, CDR1 is KGHSY and CDR2 is FQNENV. The CDR3 contains 13 residues. The V gene end was trimmed by 6 bases and the J gene end by 5 bases; junction bases not matched to a gene: 6. The CDR3 spells CASSQTGKETQYF. The CDR3 DNA sequence: TGTGCCAGCAGTCAGACAGGGAAGGAGACCCAGTACTTC.

This clonotype was observed at least ten times. The genes are TRBV11-2 and TRBJ2-5; the match to TRBD2 covers 8 bases. Germline CDR1 reads SGHAT; CDR2 reads FQNNGV. The CDR3 is made up of 16 amino acids. The trim removed 3 bases at V and 5 bases at J, leaving 11 bases unmatched. DNA of the CDR3: TGTGCCAGCAGCTTCACTGTGTTAGCGGGACTGGAGACCCAGTACTTC. This codes for CASSFTVLAGLETQYF.

Remarks on this clonotype: One junction end does not reproduce the germline sequence, and a read error may be involved. The CDR3 nucleotides are TGTGCCAGCAGCTTGGGTAAACGGGACTCTGGGGTCAACGTCCTGACTTTC. Protein product: CASSLGKRDSGVNVLTF. The chain employs TRBV11-1 and TRBJ2-6, with D perhaps TRBD2 (6 bases). Germline V gene data show CDR1 as SGHAT and CDR2 as FQDESV (reference sequence). This CDR3 is built from 17 residues. Together with reference TRBV11-1 and TRBJ2-6, the CDR3 gives the full variable domain: EAEVAQSPRYKITEKSQAVAFWCDPISGHATLYWYRQILGQGPELLVQFQDESVVDDSQLPKDRFSAERLKGVDSTLKIQPAELGDSAMYLCASSLGKRDSGVNVLTFGAGSRLTVL.

About this clonotype itself: An end of the junction does not agree with germline; a read error may underlie this. J is TRBJ1-1 and V is TRBV6-6; D uncertain. The CDR3 covers 15 residues. Germline V lookup: CDR1 MNHNY, CDR2 SVGAGI (reference sequence). The CDR3: CASILGSPVNTKAFF. The CDR3 DNA is TGTGCCAGCATCCTAGGGTCCCCAGTGAACACTAAAGCTTTCTTT.

The rearrangement links TRBV4-3 to TRBJ2-5, with D possibly TRBD2 on 6 matching bases. This CDR3 comprises 14 residues. V lost 0 bases to trimming and J lost 2 bases, with 7 bases between them. Germline V CDR1 and CDR2: LGHNA, YSLEER. The CDR3 here is CASSQDGSQETQYF. The CDR3 bases are TGCGCCAGCAGCCAAGACGGGAGTCAAGAGACCCAGTACTTC.

Comment on this clonotype: This may be a read error: a much more frequent sequence differs by one nucleotide. The rearrangement links TRBV6-1 to TRBJ2-2; the match to TRBD1 covers 7 bases. The CDR3 consists of 15 residues. CDR1 is MNHNS, CDR2 SASEGT, per germline. V was clipped by 5 bases and J by 7 bases; unmatched bases: 10. This chain's CDR3 is CASSPRQGRDGELFF. The CDR3 DNA reads as TGTGCCAGCAGTCCCCGACAGGGAAGGGACGGGGAGCTGTTTTTT.

This clonotype has only a few counts. This chain connects TRBV5-1 to TRBJ1-4, with D possibly being TRBD1 (5 bases). Trimming pared 1 base from V and 10 bases from J, leaving 11 bases between. The CDR3 runs 13 residues. Germline CDR1 and CDR2: SGHRS and YFSETQ. CDR3 DNA sequence: TGCGCCAGCAGCTTGACGCTCGGGGGAAAACTGTTTTTT. Translating it yields CASSLTLGGKLFF.

In regard to this clonotype: Sequence at one end of the junction differs from germline and may be a read error. The J gene is TRBJ2-2, the V gene TRBV29-1; 9 bases align to TRBD2. The CDR3 has 13 amino acids. CDR1 is SQVTM and CDR2 is ANQGSEA in the germline V gene. Written as DNA, the CDR3 is TGCAGCGTTATTAGCGGGAGTTCCAGGGACCTGTTTTTT. Protein: CSVISGSSRDLFF.

CDR3 region: CASSLAETTEGDEQFF. The CDR3 bases are TGTGCCAGCAGTTTAGCAGAAACGACAGAGGGCGATGAGCAGTTCTTC. J is TRBJ2-1 and V is TRBV12-3 or TRBV12-4; D may match TRBD1 or TRBD2 (5 bases each). The ends were cut back, 0 bases at V and 8 bases at J, with 17 bases in the middle. The length of the CDR3 is 16 residues.

The chain links TRBV14 to TRBJ1-1; 8 positions match TRBD1. Germline values: CDR1 SGHDN, CDR2 FVKESK. With V trimmed by 4 bases and J by 1 base, 11 bases remained unmatched. The CDR3 spans 17 residues. As DNA, the CDR3 is TGTGCCAGCAGCCGGCCCGGACAGGGCGTAAGGAACACTGAAGCTTTCTTT. It translates to CASSRPGQGVRNTEAFF.

With respect to this clonotype: Sequence at one end of the junction differs from germline and may be a read error. The chain uses TRBV29-1 and TRBJ2-5, with 7 bases identical to TRBD2. CDR1 is SQVTM, CDR2 ANQGSEA, per germline. The CDR3 is 13 residues long. As DNA, the CDR3 is TGCAGCGCGGAACTAGCGAACCATGAGACCCAGTACTTC. Its translation: CSAELANHETQYF.

A word on this clonotype: A read error is possible here, since a much larger clone lies one base away. In this CDR3 the conserved last residue, phenylalanine or tryptophan, is missing, so a read error is likely. The rearrangement links TRBV12-3 or TRBV12-4 to TRBJ1-2; D may be TRBD1 (6 bases). There are 12 residues in the CDR3. Trimming removed 8 bases at V and 5 bases at J, with 12 bases between. CDR3 residues: CASFGTPYGYTL. CDR3 coding DNA: TGTGCCAGCTTCGGGACACCGTATGGCTACACCTTG.

J is TRBJ2-3 and V is TRBV6-2 or TRBV6-3; TRBD2 matches 13 bases. V was pared by 2 bases and J by 3 bases, with 5 bases of the junction left unmatched. CDR1 is MNHEY and CDR2 is SVGEGT in the germline V gene. The length of the CDR3 is 17 residues. The CDR3 sequence is CASSYGLLAGGTDTQYF. The CDR3 region has the DNA TGTGCCAGCAGTTACGGCCTACTAGCGGGAGGGACAGATACGCAGTATTTT.

In its sample, this clonotype was seen many times. The chain is built from TRBV12-3 or TRBV12-4 and TRBJ1-5, with D possibly TRBD1 on 5 matching bases. The CDR3 length is 12 residues. Trimming stripped 2 bases from V and 7 bases from J, with 6 bases between. CDR3 bases: TGTGCCAGCAGTTTATGGGGGCAGCCCCAGCATTTT. Translated: CASSLWGQPQHF.

Concerning this clonotype itself: A read error may be the cause here, since a much bigger clone is one base away. CDR3 amino acids: CASSCRGATYEQYF. The CDR3 nucleotides are TGTGCCAGCAGTTGCCGCGGGGCCACCTACGAGCAGTACTTC. The J gene is TRBJ2-7, the V gene TRBV12-3 or TRBV12-4, with D possibly being TRBD2 (6 bases). V was shortened by 4 bases and J by 2 bases, with 12 bases between the two germline ends. The CDR3 has 14 amino acids.

Remarks on this clonotype: Mismatch with germline at one junction end may stem from a read error. The V gene is TRBV7-8, the J gene TRBJ2-1; TRBD2 might be the D (6 bases). The CDR3 extends over 17 amino acids. Germline CDR1 SGHVS, CDR2 FQNEAQ. In DNA, the CDR3 is TGTACCAGCAGCTCGGGGCCCTTGGCAGGAGGGTACAATGAGCAGTTCTTC. Its protein is CTSSSGPLAGGYNEQFF.